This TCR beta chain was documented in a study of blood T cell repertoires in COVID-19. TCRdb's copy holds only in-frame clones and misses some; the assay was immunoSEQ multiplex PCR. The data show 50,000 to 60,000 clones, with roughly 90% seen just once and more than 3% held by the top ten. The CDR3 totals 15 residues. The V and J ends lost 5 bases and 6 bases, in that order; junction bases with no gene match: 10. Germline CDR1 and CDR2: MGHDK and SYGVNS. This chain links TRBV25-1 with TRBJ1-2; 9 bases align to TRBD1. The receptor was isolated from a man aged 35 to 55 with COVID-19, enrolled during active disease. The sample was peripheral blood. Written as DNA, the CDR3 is TGTGCCAGCAGTAACCTCGGGACAGGGAGAGATGGCTACACCTTC. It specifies CASSNLGTGRDGYTF.